This TCR beta chain was found in a study of CD8 T cells in ankylosing spondylitis (dated by TCRdb to the late 2010s). Looking at the study overall: To find TCR variants linked to disease, the study profiled T cell receptor beta repertoires in ankylosing spondylitis patients and healthy donors. The whole study cohort included roughly 110 healthy donors and 20 to 25 ankylosing spondylitis patients. Peripheral blood was sampled, and synovial fluid was additionally collected from ankylosing spondylitis patients.

Points the paper makes about the study in general: Significant enrichment of the disease-linked clones was reported in matched synovial fluid samples from ankylosing spondylitis patients. A TCR beta motif made up of roughly eight highly homologous amino acid variants appeared to be characteristic of blood from ankylosing spondylitis patients. A CD8+ phenotype was shown by the disease-linked clones, which were found at relatively low frequencies in peripheral blood. Some motif variants were previously reported in synovial fluid and blood of reactive arthritis patients, suggesting common disease-initiation mechanisms.

These reads were obtained on an Illumina HiSeq 2500. Quantitative 5'-RACE with molecular barcodes was the method used to prepare the TCR beta libraries. From the authors' description of their analysis: A new computational method based on a probabilistic model of VDJ rearrangement was used to identify disease-linked TCR variants. In TCRdb, the public reads were trimmed at Q25 with fastp and aligned with MiXCR, with productive beta chains retained. Identical CDR3 protein sequences are pooled into one entry, listed with their most common genes and DNA. The V and J calls were not made by the authors but by TCRdb's processing. The sample table lists about 250,000 distinct CDR3 sequences, about 30% of them with a count of one. The ten top clones hold approximately 4% of the sample. In the germline V gene, CDR1 corresponds to SGHRS and CDR2 to YFSETQ. Its CDR3 holds 16 amino acids, cysteine through phenylalanine. Only the CDR3 portion is preserved as DNA: 48 bases, with reading frame beginning at the first base. Trimming takes 5 bases off V and 3 bases off J; junction bases not matched to a gene: 12.

This clonotype was seen more than once but under ten times. It lacks a known antigen. Within one base of it there is no much larger clone, and no base qualities were kept. The material sequenced was blood, either unsorted or a sorted T cell fraction (not recorded which). This receptor chain uses TRBV5-1 and TRBJ2-7; 9 junctional bases match TRBD1. The origin of this receptor is a male donor with ankylosing spondylitis or in good health (not recorded which). Read as DNA, the sequence is TGCGCCAGCAGACAAACCTCCGGGACAGGGTACTACGAGCAGTACTTC. Its protein reads: CASRQTSGTGYYEQYF.